One sample yielded the 6 T cell receptor beta chains listed below, sequenced in a study of cytomegalovirus exposure and HLA in healthy donors. TCRdb's table, derived via immunoSEQ multiplex PCR, lists solely in-frame clones and lacks some. The sample includes tens of thousands of clones, 90% to 95% seen only once; the top ten take 2.5% to 3.5%. The sequencing input was PBMCs. The receptors derive from a young woman in good health and CMV-seropositive.

The rearrangement uses TRBV2 and TRBJ1-2; 9 positions agree with TRBD1. This CDR3 has 13 amino acids. The V and J ends lost 6 bases and 2 bases, in that order; junction bases with no gene match: 1. CDR1 SNHLY and CDR2 FYNNEI come from the germline V gene. CDR3 in amino acids: CASSGTGNYGYTF. The CDR3 DNA sequence: TGTGCCAGCAGCGGGACAGGGAACTATGGCTACACCTTC.

The rearrangement joins TRBV11-2 to TRBJ2-5, with D perhaps matching TRBD2 (6 bases). Germline V gene sequence: CDR1 SGHAT, CDR2 FQNNGV. This CDR3 comprises 14 residues. The V end lost 5 bases, the J end lost 4 bases, and 14 bases lay between the germline ends. The CDR3 bases are TGTGCCAGCAGCCTCCCGGACGGGAGAGAGACCCAGTACTTC. Translating it yields CASSLPDGRETQYF. The full variable domain, its missing parts supplied by reference TRBV11-2 and TRBJ2-5, is EAGVAQSPRYKIIEKRQSVAFWCNPISGHATLYWYQQILGQGPKLLIQFQNNGVVDDSQLPKDRFSAERLKGVDSTLKIQPAKLEDSAVYLCASSLPDGRETQYFGPGTRLLVL.

This chain connects TRBV27 to TRBJ2-3, with 8 bases fitting TRBD2. The length of the CDR3 is 14 residues. With 9 bases clipped from V and 5 bases from J, the junction kept 10 bases outside the gene matches. Germline values: CDR1 MNHEY, CDR2 SMNVEV (reference sequence). The CDR3 here is CASNRGGRQDTQYF. CDR3 coding DNA: TGTGCCAGTAATCGCGGGGGGCGTCAAGATACGCAGTATTTT.

V and J are TRBV27 and TRBJ1-5; 8 nucleotides match TRBD1. From germline, CDR1 is MNHEY and CDR2 SMNVEV (reference sequence). The CDR3 consists of 15 residues. The V and J ends lost 3 bases and 0 bases, in that order; junction bases with no gene match: 1. CDR3 nucleotide sequence: TGTGCCAGCAGTTTCACAGGGGGTAGCAATCAGCCCCAGCATTTT. It yields the protein CASSFTGGSNQPQHF.

A remark on this clone: One end of the junction fails to match germline, which may point to a read error. The chain carries TRBV11-2 and TRBJ1-6, with D perhaps matching TRBD1 (5 bases). The CDR3 covers 15 residues. CDR1 is SGHAT, CDR2 FQNNGV, per germline. The CDR3 spells CASSLGPSLGPRVLF. The CDR3 DNA follows: TGTGCCAGCAGCCTCGGGCCATCACTGGGCCCCAGGGTTCTCTTT.

The V call is TRBV5-1, the J call TRBJ2-7; TRBD2 is a possible D gene (6 bases). In germline, CDR1 is SGHRS, CDR2 YFSETQ. V lost 0 bases and J 3 bases, leaving 10 bases between the germline ends. CDR3 length: 14 residues. CDR3 residues: CASSLVAGNYEQYF. Here the CDR3 DNA reads TGCGCCAGCAGCTTGGTCGCGGGGAACTACGAGCAGTACTTC.